These T cell receptor beta chains were read from a single sample in a study of cytomegalovirus exposure and HLA in healthy donors. Some clones are missing from TCRdb's copy, which holds only in-frame ones; the method was immunoSEQ multiplex PCR. The top ten hold 0.95% to 1.5% of the sample, which has hundreds of thousands of clones, 70% to 90% seen once. Material for sequencing was PBMCs. All receptors derive from a woman younger than 45 in good health and CMV-seropositive. The CDR3 runs from the conserved cysteine through the conserved F or W. D genes are given only for firm matches. Size tells how often a clone was seen (once, few, many) or the class of an expanded clone, and some rows leave it out.

size: -; J: TRBJ2-7; D: -; V: TRBV6-1; CDR3: CASRGSYEQYF; DNA: TGTGCCAGCAGGGGGAGCTACGAGCAGTACTTC
size: -; J: TRBJ2-1; D: TRBD1; V: TRBV12-5; CDR3: CASGSTPGQGDNEQFF; DNA: TGTGCTAGTGGTTCGACGCCGGGACAGGGTGACAATGAGCAGTTCTTC
size: -; J: TRBJ2-7; D: TRBD1; V: TRBV4-2; CDR3: CASSQDESGGSYEQYF; DNA: TGTGCCAGCAGCCAAGATGAATCAGGGGGCTCCTACGAGCAGTACTTC
size: -; J: TRBJ2-1; D: TRBD2; V: TRBV14; CDR3: CASSQWEGINEQFF; DNA: TGTGCCAGCAGCCAATGGGAGGGGATCAATGAGCAGTTCTTC
size: -; J: TRBJ1-1; D: TRBD1; V: TRBV27; CDR3: CASSPTGGVKWYTEAFF; DNA: TGTGCCAGCAGTCCGACAGGGGGAGTAAAGTGGTACACTGAAGCTTTCTTT
size: -; J: TRBJ1-5; D: TRBD1; V: TRBV5-5; CDR3: CASRPGQGTYQPQHF; DNA: TGTGCCAGCAGACCTGGACAGGGGACCTATCAGCCCCAGCATTTT
size: -; J: TRBJ1-2; D: TRBD1; V: TRBV11-3; CDR3: CASSQGQGADGYTF; DNA: TGTGCCAGCAGCCAGGGACAGGGGGCGGATGGCTACACCTTC
size: -; J: TRBJ2-1; D: -; V: TRBV6-5; CDR3: CASSYTLGEQFF; DNA: TGTGCCAGCAGTTACACCCTAGGTGAGCAGTTCTTC
size: -; J: TRBJ2-5; D: -; V: TRBV19; CDR3: CASSVGGVEETQYF; DNA: TGTGCCAGTAGTGTAGGGGGGGTGGAAGAGACCCAGTACTTC
size: -; J: TRBJ2-3; D: TRBD1; V: TRBV27; CDR3: CASSYGTGRSSTDTQYF; DNA: TGTGCCAGCAGTTATGGGACAGGGCGCTCTAGCACAGATACGCAGTATTTT
size: -; J: TRBJ1-3; D: -; V: TRBV6-1; CDR3: CASSNTGNSGNTIYF; DNA: TGTGCCAGCAGTAATACGGGGAACTCTGGAAACACCATATATTTT
size: -; J: TRBJ1-2; D: -; V: TRBV7-9; CDR3: CASSFEREGYTF; DNA: TGTGCCAGCAGCTTTGAGAGGGAAGGCTACACCTTC
size: -; J: TRBJ2-6; D: -; V: TRBV5-1; CDR3: CASSPGVAGANVLTF; DNA: TGCGCCAGCAGCCCGGGGGTGGCTGGGGCCAACGTCCTGACTTTC
size: -; J: TRBJ1-2; D: -; V: TRBV7-9; CDR3: CASSLSAVYGYTF; DNA: TGTGCCAGCAGCTTATCGGCGGTTTATGGCTACACCTTC
size: -; J: TRBJ2-7; D: TRBD2; V: TRBV18; CDR3: CASSPSGLEVGHEQYF; DNA: TGTGCCAGCTCACCCTCGGGACTAGAAGTGGGCCACGAGCAGTACTTC
size: -; J: TRBJ1-2; D: -; V: TRBV19; CDR3: CASSIAPPGHLKEGYGYTF; DNA: TGTGCCAGTAGTATAGCACCCCCGGGACACCTAAAAGAGGGGTATGGCTACACCTTC
size: -; J: TRBJ2-7; D: -; V: TRBV6-6; CDR3: CASSPTRNSYEQYF; DNA: TGTGCCAGCAGTCCCACACGAAACTCCTACGAGCAGTACTTC
size: once; J: TRBJ2-7; D: TRBD1; V: TRBV11-2; CDR3: CASSEPTGWDEQYF; DNA: TGTGCCAGCAGCGAACCGACAGGGTGGGACGAGCAGTACTTC
size: -; J: TRBJ1-1; D: TRBD1; V: TRBV30; CDR3: CAWAWTGVRTEAFF; DNA: TGTGCCTGGGCTTGGACAGGGGTAAGGACTGAAGCTTTCTTT
size: -; J: TRBJ2-3; D: -; V: TRBV5-1; CDR3: CASSLAQVTDTQYF; DNA: TGCGCCAGCAGCTTGGCCCAGGTAACAGATACGCAGTATTTT
size: -; J: TRBJ2-1; D: TRBD2; V: TRBV28; CDR3: CASSFPGGYNEQFF; DNA: TGTGCCAGCAGTTTCCCGGGAGGGTACAATGAGCAGTTCTTC
size: -; J: TRBJ2-2; D: TRBD1; V: TRBV5-4; CDR3: CASSLAPGQGIGELFF; DNA: TGTGCCAGCAGCTTGGCCCCGGGACAGGGGATCGGGGAGCTGTTTTTT